The T cell receptor (beta chain) described here comes from a study of CD8 T cells in Susac syndrome. Overall study: Fewer than ten of the sequenced Susac syndrome patients were in remission, and about six had active disease.

This CDR3 has 14 amino acids. Germline V gene sequence: CDR1 SEHNR, CDR2 FQNEAQ (reference sequence). Trimming left V 1 base short and J 0 bases short, with 7 bases between. Random hexamers primed reverse transcription of about 0.5 to 1 ug RNA. One entry per CDR3 protein results from TCRdb running MiXCR on the immunoSEQ multiplex PCR reads. The top ten hold approximately 0.099% of the sample, which has roughly 180,000 distinct CDR3 sequences, roughly 94% seen once. The source of this sequence is a human donor with Susac syndrome. The chain carries TRBV7-9 and TRBJ2-7, with D tentatively TRBD1 (5 bases). Sequencing used CD4+ T cells from PBMCs. The CDR3 reads CASSLGRDSYEQYF. For the CDR3, the DNA is TGTGCCAGCAGCTTAGGCAGGGACTCCTACGAGCAGTACTTC.